This is a list of T cell receptor beta chains from one sample in a study of CD8+ T cells in alopecia areata. Here immunoSEQ multiplex PCR was the method, and the copy in TCRdb shows in-frame clones only, minus some. The sample yields about 190,000 clones, roughly 60% seen once. Here the sequenced sample was CD4+ T cells sorted from blood, taken at week 24, from a patient treated with tofacitinib. The receptors were gathered from a human donor with alopecia areata. CDR3s include the opening cysteine and the closing phenylalanine or tryptophan. D genes are given only for firm matches. The size of a clone is reported for some rows only, either as once, few or many, or as a class for expanded clones.

>TRBJ1-2|.|.|TRBV20-1
TGCAGTGCCAAAGAGGGCTACACCTTC
CSAKEGYTF
>TRBJ2-3|.|.|TRBV11-2
TGTGCCAGCAGCAAAGAGGGGGGGCGGGCAAGCTTAGATACGCAGTATTTT
CASSKEGGRASLDTQYF
>TRBJ2-7|.|.|TRBV29-1
TGCAGCGTTGAGGACGGGGGCCCGCAGTACTTC
CSVEDGGPQYF
>TRBJ1-1|.|.|TRBV7-6
TGTGCCAGCAGCTTAGAGGACAGGAACACTGAAGCTTTCTTT
CASSLEDRNTEAFF
>TRBJ2-2|.|TRBD2|TRBV4-3
TGCGCCAGCAGTCCTAGCGGAGCGAACACCGGGGAGCTGTTTTTT
CASSPSGANTGELFF
>TRBJ2-5|few|.|TRBV14
TGTGCCAGCAGCCACCGGCGAGGTTCCCAGTACTTC
CASSHRRGSQYF
>TRBJ2-1|.|TRBD1|TRBV25-1
TGTGCCAGCAGCCGGGACAGGGTCGGTGAGCAGTTCTTC
CASSRDRVGEQFF
>TRBJ2-4|.|.|TRBV5-4
TGTGCCAGCAGCGGAGATACAACACAGGGCAAAAACATTCAGTACTTC
CASSGDTTQGKNIQYF
>TRBJ1-2|.|.|TRBV2
TGTGCCAGCAGTGCTGACAGGCTCTATGGCTACACCTTC
CASSADRLYGYTF
>TRBJ1-1|.|.|TRBV30
TGTGCCTGGAGTGTAGGTCCTCAAGCAGCTTTCTTT
CAWSVGPQAAFF
>TRBJ2-7|.|.|TRBV6-5
TGTGCCAGCAGTTCCATCTACGAGCAGTACTTC
CASSSIYEQYF
>TRBJ2-3|few|.|TRBV5-6
TGTGCCAGCAGCTTGGTATCTCAAAAGTATGATACGCAGTATTTT
CASSLVSQKYDTQYF
>TRBJ2-1|.|TRBD2|TRBV29-1
TGCAGCGTTGCCCGGAGGCTAGCGGGTCACAATGAGCAGTTCTTC
CSVARRLAGHNEQFF
>TRBJ1-5|few|.|TRBV4-3
TGCGCCAGCAGCCAAGGCAGGGCGAATCAGCCCCAGCATTTT
CASSQGRANQPQHF
>TRBJ2-1|.|.|TRBV29-1
TGCAGCGTTGTGACATGGGGTGAGCAGTTCTTC
CSVVTWGEQFF
>TRBJ2-5|.|TRBD2|TRBV29-1
TGCAGCGTTGAAGTGTTAGCGGGGATGGGTGAGACCCAGTACTTC
CSVEVLAGMGETQYF
>TRBJ2-2|few|.|TRBV14
TGTGCCAGCACAGCGATAGCAGTCACCGGGGAGCTGTTTTTT
CASTAIAVTGELFF
>TRBJ1-2|medium-sized|.|TRBV19
TGTGCCAGTAGTATAGTATCCGGGATATATGGCTACACCTTC
CASSIVSGIYGYTF
>TRBJ1-5|few|TRBD1|TRBV19
TGTGCCAGTAGTTCTCCGGGACAGGGGGCTCAGCCCCAGCATTTT
CASSSPGQGAQPQHF
>TRBJ2-7|.|.|TRBV5-1
TGCGCCAGCAGCTTGGAGGGATACGAGCAGTACTTC
CASSLEGYEQYF
>TRBJ1-1|.|TRBD1|TRBV29-1
TGCAGCGTTGTTCAGGGGGGGACTGAAGCTTTCTTT
CSVVQGGTEAFF
>TRBJ1-2|few|TRBD1|TRBV2
TGTGCCAGCAGTGAAACAAGGACAGGGGCTAACTATGGCTACACCTTC
CASSETRTGANYGYTF
>TRBJ2-1|.|.|TRBV10-1
TGCGCCAGCAGTGAGTCGCTAGTCGGTGAGCAGTTCTTC
CASSESLVGEQFF
>TRBJ2-7|few|TRBD1|TRBV7-2
TGTGCCAGCAGCGCCACAGGGGACGAGCAGTACTTC
CASSATGDEQYF
>TRBJ1-1|.|.|TRBV7-9
TGTGCCAGCAGCTTAGACCGGTCGGGAGCTTTCTTT
CASSLDRSGAFF
>TRBJ2-7|.|.|TRBV27
TGTGCCAGCAGTTTATCAGGAGACGAGCAGTACTTC
CASSLSGDEQYF
>TRBJ2-6|few|.|TRBV7-3
TGTGCCAGCAGCTACGGGACTCGCTCTGGGGCCAACGTCCTGACTTTC
CASSYGTRSGANVLTF
>TRBJ2-7|.|.|TRBV15
TGTGCCACCAGCAGAGGGGCAGCGGAAACTCTCTCCTACGAGCAGTACTTC
CATSRGAAETLSYEQYF